Below, 25 T cell receptor beta chains from the same sample are listed, as sequenced in a study of cytomegalovirus exposure and HLA in healthy donors. PCR used 60 Vbeta primers and 13 Jbeta primers. TCRdb keeps only in-frame clones here, not all; method: immunoSEQ multiplex PCR. The sample shows about 130,000 clones, roughly 80% of them seen only once. Sequenced input: PBMCs. These receptors were taken from a woman aged 40 to 50 in good health and CMV-seronegative.

The chain uses TRBV21-1 and TRBJ1-5. TRBV21-1 is designated a pseudogene. The CDR3 consists of 16 residues. CDR3 in DNA: TGTGCCAGCAGCAAAGAGCAGGCAGAGGGAAATCAGCCCCAGCATTTT. Encoded protein: CASSKEQAEGNQPQHF.

The V and J genes are TRBV19 and TRBJ2-7; 9 nucleotides match TRBD1. The CDR3 is 16 residues long. In germline, CDR1 is LNHDA, CDR2 SQIVND (reference sequence). The V segment lost 6 bases and the J segment 2 bases; nucleotides outside the gene matches: 11. The CDR3 DNA follows: TGTGCCAGTAGCGGTGGGTCGGGACAGGGAGCCTACGAGCAGTACTTC. Its protein is CASSGGSGQGAYEQYF.

Regarding this clone: A read error may produce the germline difference seen at one junction end. The rearrangement uses TRBV7-7 and TRBJ1-1; D call uncertain. The CDR3 length is 13 residues. The germline CDR1 and CDR2 sequences are SSHAT and FNYEAQ (reference sequence). CDR3 coding DNA: TGTGCTAGCAGCTTAAATTCCGACACTGAAGCTTTCTTT. It specifies CASSLNSDTEAFF.

This clone was picked up a small number of times. The rearrangement links TRBV6-5 to TRBJ1-1; the D gene is possibly TRBD1 (6 bases). The germline CDR1 and CDR2 sequences are MNHEY and SVGAGI. V lost 0 bases to trimming and J lost 11 bases, with 19 bases between them. This CDR3 has 15 amino acids. The CDR3 is CASSYSIGQGRRAFF. In DNA form, the CDR3 reads TGTGCCAGCAGTTACTCGATAGGCCAGGGGCGTCGGGCTTTCTTT.

The chain links TRBV6-5 to TRBJ1-6; D gene ambiguous. The germline V and J ends were trimmed by 7 bases and 14 bases, with 15 bases remaining between them. The CDR3 has 12 amino acids. Germline V gene data show CDR1 as MNHEY and CDR2 as SVGAGI. DNA of the CDR3: TGTGCCAGCAAGGTCGGGAGGGAGGCCCTCCACTTT. This encodes CASKVGREALHF.

J is TRBJ1-3 and V is TRBV6-1, with 10 positions matching TRBD1. The CDR3 covers 16 residues. Germline loops: CDR1 MNHNS, CDR2 SASEGT. The V gene end was trimmed by 1 base and the J gene end by 4 bases; junction bases not matched to a gene: 4. CDR3 sequence: CASSEGQGALGNTIYF. The CDR3 region has the DNA TGTGCCAGCAGTGAAGGACAGGGGGCACTGGGAAACACCATATATTTT.

V is TRBV27 and J is TRBJ2-1, with a possible D match to TRBD2 (6 bases). Per germline, CDR1 MNHEY and CDR2 SMNVEV (reference sequence). CDR3 length: 13 residues. V gave up 7 bases and J gave up 10 bases, with 17 bases separating them. As DNA, the CDR3 is TGTGCCAGCACTCCTCTTGGGGGAGGCGAGCAGTTCTTC. Amino acids: CASTPLGGGEQFF.

The chain joins TRBV5-4 to TRBJ2-2, with TRBD1 matching 10 bases. CDR1 SGHNT and CDR2 YYREEE come from the germline V gene (reference sequence). This CDR3 comprises 16 residues. The J segment lost 5 bases and the V segment lost 0 bases, leaving 4 bases of the junction unmatched. The CDR3 region has the DNA TGTGCCAGCAGCTTGGCCGGGACAGGGGTTACCGGGGAGCTGTTTTTT. Translation gives CASSLAGTGVTGELFF.

This rearrangement joins TRBV4-3 to TRBJ2-5, with D possibly being TRBD2 (6 bases). Trimming cost V 1 base and J 2 bases, with 20 bases left between them. Germline values: CDR1 LGHNA, CDR2 YSLEER. The CDR3 sequence is 18 residues long. The CDR3 loop is CASSQAGTPTPLQETQYF. CDR3 in DNA: TGCGCCAGCAGCCAAGCTGGGACTCCCACTCCGTTACAAGAGACCCAGTACTTC.

V and J are TRBV2 and TRBJ1-5, with D possibly matching TRBD1 (5 bases). With 6 bases removed from V and 2 bases from J, the gap between germline ends came to 14 bases. The CDR3 totals 15 residues. CDR1 and CDR2 (germline): SNHLY, FYNNEI. CDR3 in amino acids: CASRGEGLGNQPQHF. CDR3 coding DNA: TGTGCCAGCAGGGGGGAGGGGTTGGGCAATCAGCCCCAGCATTTT.

V and J are TRBV9 and TRBJ2-1; 7 nucleotides agree with TRBD2. CDR1 is SGDLS, CDR2 YYNGEE, per germline. The CDR3 runs to 12 residues. The V segment lost 6 bases and the J segment 10 bases; nucleotides outside the gene matches: 7. CDR3 sequence: CASNSRGGEQFF. DNA of the CDR3: TGTGCCAGCAACTCCCGGGGAGGGGAGCAGTTCTTC.

The CDR3 DNA follows: TGTGCCAGCAGCCCCCGAGGTAGTATGGAGACCCAGTACTTC. Amino acid sequence: CASSPRGSMETQYF. V usage is TRBV9 and J usage is TRBJ2-5; no reliable D call. V was trimmed by 4 bases and J by 5 bases, leaving 15 bases between them. CDR3 length: 14 residues. CDR1 and CDR2 from the germline V gene are SGDLS and YYNGEE.

The J gene is TRBJ2-3, the V gene TRBV19; 7 bases agree with TRBD1. There are 15 residues in the CDR3. Germline V lookup: CDR1 LNHDA, CDR2 SQIVND (reference sequence). Unmatched junction bases numbered 6, after V lost 5 bases and J lost 1 base. The CDR3 nucleotides read TGTGCCAGTAGTGTTACAGGGGTAGGCACAGATACGCAGTATTTT. The encoded protein is CASSVTGVGTDTQYF.

The J gene is TRBJ2-1, the V gene TRBV15; D is ambiguous. This CDR3 is 12 amino acids long. Germline V lookup: CDR1 LNHNV, CDR2 YYDKDF (reference sequence). The ends were cut back, 5 bases at V and 4 bases at J, with 6 bases in the middle. The CDR3 reads CATSARYNEQFF. CDR3 DNA: TGTGCCACCAGCGCTAGATACAATGAGCAGTTCTTC.

In its sample, this clone was seen a few times. V and J are TRBV5-1 and TRBJ1-1; 10 nucleotides align to TRBD1. Trimming cost V 4 bases and J 1 base; bases outside gene matches: 13. Germline V gene sequence: CDR1 SGHRS, CDR2 YFSETQ. The CDR3 runs 18 residues. The CDR3 DNA is TGCGCCAGCAGCATGGGCCGGGACAGGGGTGGTCGGAACACTGAAGCTTTCTTT. Translating gives CASSMGRDRGGRNTEAFF.

Here the CDR3 DNA reads TGTGCCAGCAGTTCATCCCGCGAAGCGGGAGGGAGGACAGATACGCAGTATTTT. Encoded protein: CASSSSREAGGRTDTQYF. The chain employs TRBV4-2 and TRBJ2-3; 10 bases map to TRBD2. Trimming removed 6 bases from V and 3 bases from J; junction bases left unmatched: 15. CDR1 LGHNA and CDR2 YNFKEQ come from the germline V gene. The CDR3 runs to 18 residues.

CDR3 sequence: CASSVGGNTGELFF. The CDR3 coding sequence is TGTGCCAGCAGCGTAGGCGGGAACACCGGGGAGCTGTTTTTT. This chain links TRBV9 with TRBJ2-2; D not certain. The ends were cut back, 0 bases at V and 1 base at J, with 4 bases in the middle. The length of the CDR3 is 14 residues. Germline loops: CDR1 SGDLS, CDR2 YYNGEE.

This rearrangement joins TRBV5-1 to TRBJ1-6; D not resolved. The length of the CDR3 is 15 residues. V was cut by 2 bases and J by 6 bases, with 12 bases left in between. The germline V gene encodes CDR1 SGHRS and CDR2 YFSETQ. The CDR3 reads CASSFRHLPNSPLHF. The CDR3 bases are TGCGCCAGCAGCTTTAGACACCTACCTAATTCACCCCTCCACTTT.

The J gene is TRBJ2-1, the V gene TRBV19, with 9 bases lining up with TRBD2. The CDR3 has 14 residues. CDR1 is LNHDA and CDR2 is SQIVND in the germline V gene (reference sequence). The junction had 2 bases not matched to a gene; V was cut back by 8 bases and J by 0 bases. CDR3 DNA sequence: TGTGCCAGTGGTAGCGGGAGCTCCTACAATGAGCAGTTCTTC. It yields the protein CASGSGSSYNEQFF.

The gene calls are TRBV7-2 and TRBJ2-1; TRBD1 aligns across 8 bases. The CDR3 contains 17 residues. The germline V gene encodes CDR1 SGHTA and CDR2 FQGNSA. After removal of 6 bases from V and 4 bases from J, the junction contained 14 bases not matched to a gene. CDR3 nucleotide sequence: TGTGCCAGCAGAACCCCGGACAGGGCTAAAGGATACAATGAGCAGTTCTTC. Amino acids: CASRTPDRAKGYNEQFF. The variable domain in full, with the rest retrieved from reference TRBV7-2 and TRBJ2-1, is GAGVSQSPSNKVTEKGKDVELRCDPISGHTALYWYRQSLGQGLEFLIYFQGNSAPDKSGLPSDRFSAERTGGSVSTLTIQRTQQEDSAVYLCASRTPDRAKGYNEQFFGPGTRLTVL.

The chain has TRBV5-1 and TRBJ1-2, with a possible D match to TRBD1 (6 bases). V was pared by 3 bases and J by 4 bases, with 16 bases between. CDR1 and CDR2 from the germline V gene are SGHRS and YFSETQ. CDR3 length: 15 residues. As DNA, the CDR3 is TGCGCCAGCAGCTCCAGAGGGGGAAGAGGCTATGGCTACACCTTC. Translating it yields CASSSRGGRGYGYTF.

This chain links TRBV13 with TRBJ2-5; tentatively, D is TRBD2 (6 bases). The CDR3 consists of 13 residues. In germline, CDR1 is PRHDT, CDR2 FYEKMQ (reference sequence). The ends were cut back, 5 bases at V and 5 bases at J, with 12 bases in the middle. In nucleotides, the CDR3 is TGTGCCAGCAGCCCCACTCGGGGGGAGACCCAGTACTTC. It translates to CASSPTRGETQYF.

This clone has a single count. The V and J genes are TRBV9 and TRBJ1-1; TRBD1 aligns across 8 bases. The CDR3 has 15 residues. V lost 3 bases, J lost 2 bases, and 6 bases stayed unmatched. Germline lookup yields CDR1 SGDLS and CDR2 YYNGEE. CDR3 DNA sequence: TGTGCCAGCAGCGCACCGACAGGGGATAACACTGAAGCTTTCTTT. It is translated as CASSAPTGDNTEAFF.

The chain recombines TRBV19 with TRBJ2-5, with TRBD2 identical over 7 bases. This CDR3 is 15 amino acids long. CDR1 LNHDA and CDR2 SQIVND come from the germline V gene (reference sequence). The V gene end was trimmed by 3 bases and the J gene end by 8 bases; junction bases not matched to a gene: 12. In DNA form, the CDR3 reads TGTGCCAGTAGTATTGGGAGGGGCCCTCAGGGAACCCAGTACTTC. Protein: CASSIGRGPQGTQYF. The full variable domain, in which reference TRBV19 and TRBJ2-5 provide the parts outside the CDR3, is DGGITQSPKYLFRKEGQNVTLSCEQNLNHDAMYWYRQDPGQGLRLIYYSQIVNDFQKGDIAEGYSVSREKKESFPLTVTSAQKNPTAFYLCASSIGRGPQGTQYFGPGTRLLVL.

This chain joins TRBV4-1 and TRBJ1-1, with a tentative D call TRBD1 (6 bases). CDR3 length: 14 residues. V shed 3 bases and J shed 5 bases, with 13 bases lying between them. CDR1 and CDR2 (germline): MGHRA, YSYEKL. Written as DNA, the CDR3 is TGCGCCAGCAGCCATGTACAGGGTTATACTGAAGCTTTCTTT. It codes for CASSHVQGYTEAFF.